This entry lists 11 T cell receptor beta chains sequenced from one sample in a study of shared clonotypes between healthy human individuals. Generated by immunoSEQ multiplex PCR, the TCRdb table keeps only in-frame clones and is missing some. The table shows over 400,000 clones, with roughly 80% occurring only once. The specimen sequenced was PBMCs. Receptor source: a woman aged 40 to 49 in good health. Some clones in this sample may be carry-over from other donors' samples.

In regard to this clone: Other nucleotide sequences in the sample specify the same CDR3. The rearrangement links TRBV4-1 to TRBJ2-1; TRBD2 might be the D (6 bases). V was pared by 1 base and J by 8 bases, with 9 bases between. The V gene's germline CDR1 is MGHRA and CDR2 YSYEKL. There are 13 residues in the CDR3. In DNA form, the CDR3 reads TGCGCCAGCAGCCAAGCAGGAGGGGATGAGCAGTTCTTC. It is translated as CASSQAGGDEQFF.

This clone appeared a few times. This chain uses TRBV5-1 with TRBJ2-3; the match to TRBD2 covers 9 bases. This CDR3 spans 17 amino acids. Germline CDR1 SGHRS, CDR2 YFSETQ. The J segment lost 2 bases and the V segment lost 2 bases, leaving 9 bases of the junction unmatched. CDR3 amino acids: CASSFDLAGTHTDTQYF. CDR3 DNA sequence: TGCGCCAGCAGCTTCGACCTAGCGGGAACTCACACAGATACGCAGTATTTT.

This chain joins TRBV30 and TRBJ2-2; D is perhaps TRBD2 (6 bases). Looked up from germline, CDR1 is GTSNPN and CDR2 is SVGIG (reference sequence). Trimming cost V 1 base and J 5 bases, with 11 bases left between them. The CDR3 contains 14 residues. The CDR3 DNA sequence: TGTGCCTGGAGTGACGGGAGAGAAACCGGGGAGCTGTTTTTT. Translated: CAWSDGRETGELFF.

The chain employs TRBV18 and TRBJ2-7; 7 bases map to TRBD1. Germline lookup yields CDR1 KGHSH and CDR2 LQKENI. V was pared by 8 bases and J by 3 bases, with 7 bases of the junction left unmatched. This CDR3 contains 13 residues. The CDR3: CASGDRVIYEQYF. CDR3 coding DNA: TGTGCCAGCGGCGACAGGGTAATCTACGAGCAGTACTTC. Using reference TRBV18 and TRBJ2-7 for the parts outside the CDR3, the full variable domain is NAGVMQNPRHLVRRRGQEARLRCSPMKGHSHVYWYRQLPEEGLKFMVYLQKENIIDESGMPKERFSAEFPKEGPSILRIQQVVRGDSAAYFCASGDRVIYEQYFGPGTRLTVT.

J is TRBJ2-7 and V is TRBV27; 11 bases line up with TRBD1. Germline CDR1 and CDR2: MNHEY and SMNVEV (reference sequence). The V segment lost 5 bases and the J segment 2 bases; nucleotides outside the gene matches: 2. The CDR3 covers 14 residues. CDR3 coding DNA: TGTGCCAGCAGTGGGACAGGGGGTCCCTACGAGCAGTACTTC. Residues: CASSGTGGPYEQYF.

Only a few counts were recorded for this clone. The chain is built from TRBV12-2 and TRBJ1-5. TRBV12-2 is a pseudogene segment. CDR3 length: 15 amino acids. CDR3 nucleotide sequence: TGTGCAAGTCGCTTACCGGGCAGGAGCAATCAGCCCCAGCATTTT. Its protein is CASRLPGRSNQPQHF.

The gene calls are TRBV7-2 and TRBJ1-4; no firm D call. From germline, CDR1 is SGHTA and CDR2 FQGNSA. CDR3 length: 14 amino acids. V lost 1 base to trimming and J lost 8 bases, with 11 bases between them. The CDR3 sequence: CASSLDGGVEKLFF. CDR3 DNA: TGTGCCAGCAGCTTAGATGGTGGGGTAGAAAAACTGTTTTTT.

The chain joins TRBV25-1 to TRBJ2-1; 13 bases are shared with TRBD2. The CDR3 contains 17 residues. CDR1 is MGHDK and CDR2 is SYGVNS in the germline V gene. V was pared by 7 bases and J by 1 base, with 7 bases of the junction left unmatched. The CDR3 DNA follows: TGTGCCAGCACAACGGGACTAGCGGGAAGGTCCTACAATGAGCAGTTCTTC. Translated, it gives CASTTGLAGRSYNEQFF. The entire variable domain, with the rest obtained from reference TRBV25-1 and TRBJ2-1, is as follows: EADIYQTPRYLVIGTGKKITLECSQTMGHDKMYWYQQDPGMELHLIHYSYGVNSTEKGDLSSESTVSRIRTEHFPLTLESARPSHTSQYLCASTTGLAGRSYNEQFFGPGTRLTVL.

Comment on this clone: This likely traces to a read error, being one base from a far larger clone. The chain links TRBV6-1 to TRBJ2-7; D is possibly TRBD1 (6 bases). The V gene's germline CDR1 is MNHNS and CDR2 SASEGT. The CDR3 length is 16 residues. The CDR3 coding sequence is TGTACCAGCAGTGAAGTACCGGGACACCGCTCCTACGAGCAGTACTTC. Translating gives CTSSEVPGHRSYEQYF.

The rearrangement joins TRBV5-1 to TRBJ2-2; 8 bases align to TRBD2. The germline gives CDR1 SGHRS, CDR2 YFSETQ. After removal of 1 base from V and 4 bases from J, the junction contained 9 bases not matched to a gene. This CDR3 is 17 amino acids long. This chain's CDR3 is CASSLYGGGRVTGELFF. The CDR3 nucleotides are TGCGCCAGCAGCTTGTATGGCGGGGGGCGAGTCACCGGGGAGCTGTTTTTT. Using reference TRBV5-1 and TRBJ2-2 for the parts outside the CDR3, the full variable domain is KAGVTQTPRYLIKTRGQQVTLSCSPISGHRSVSWYQQTPGQGLQFLFEYFSETQRNKGNFPGRFSGRQFSNSRSEMNVSTLELGDSALYLCASSLYGGGRVTGELFFGEGSRLTVL.

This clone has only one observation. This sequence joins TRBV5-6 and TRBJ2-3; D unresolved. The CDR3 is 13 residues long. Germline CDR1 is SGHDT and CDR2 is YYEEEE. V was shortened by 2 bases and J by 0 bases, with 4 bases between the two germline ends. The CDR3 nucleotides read TGTGCCAGCAGCTTCGACAGCACAGATACGCAGTATTTT. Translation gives CASSFDSTDTQYF.